This entry concerns a single T cell receptor (beta chain). A clone one base away is much larger, so this may be a read error. CDR1 is KGHSH and CDR2 is LQKENI in the germline V gene. This CDR3 region has 17 residues. The sample is drawn from a study of T cells in Graves' hyperthyroidism and ophthalmopathy. Researchers amplified the TCR beta CDR3 regions from RNA transcripts. Using the HTBI primer set, a first-round RT-PCR was run on the TCR CDR3. In TCRdb, the multiplex PCR reads were re-called with MiXCR into one record per CDR3 protein. The sample carries hundreds of thousands of distinct CDR3 sequences, around a fifth recorded once.

Sequenced sample: blood. The receptor was derived from an older woman with Graves' ophthalmopathy. The chain uses TRBV18 and TRBJ2-1; 7 nucleotides match TRBD1. The CDR3 nucleotides are TGTGCCAGCTCACCCCCCCTACAGGGGATCACGGGCAATGAGCAGCTCTTC. Protein product: CASSPPLQGITGNEQLF.